This T cell receptor beta chain was sequenced for a study of blood T cell repertoires in COVID-19. Across the study: The samples span acute and convalescent COVID-19 from the United States, Italy and Spain. T cells, B-cell-depleted T cells, or PBMCs provided the cDNA or gDNA that served as material.

A few counts support this clone. Methods used by the authors: Counts of nucleated cells, estimated from reference gene primer amplification, were obtained. Produced via immunoSEQ multiplex PCR; TCRdb's table is partial and in-frame only. From that table come the V and J calls and clone size; the DNA was used to work out D and trimming. In the table there are approximately 110,000 clones, 85% to 90% of which are singletons. The V and J ends lost 8 bases and 0 bases respectively, with 8 bases between them. CDR1 is SNHLY, CDR2 FYNNEI, per germline. CDR3 length: 13 amino acids. The genes are TRBV2 and TRBJ1-5; possibly TRBD1 for D (5 bases). Material: peripheral blood. This clonotype was obtained from a human donor in a cohort sampled during active COVID-19. The chain's CDR3 is CASGRDSNQPQHF. The DNA of the CDR3 is TGTGCCAGCGGCAGGGATAGCAATCAGCCCCAGCATTTT.